These T cell receptor beta chains were read from a single sample in a study of blood T cell repertoires in COVID-19. Assay: immunoSEQ multiplex PCR; the TCRdb copy retains only in-frame clones and omits some. The sample has around 140,000 clones; 85% to 90% are singletons. The specimen was peripheral blood. These receptors came from a man between 50 and 59 years old with active COVID-19. Both conserved end residues are part of each CDR3. Each record gives: J gene, clone size, D gene, V gene, CDR3 DNA, CDR3 protein. D genes are given only for firm matches. A clone size is listed for some rows: how often the clone was seen (once, few, many), or a class if it is expanded.

TRBJ2-1 - - TRBV15 TGTGCCACCAGCAGAGATCTGGGCTCGATGGATGAGCAGTTCTTC CATSRDLGSMDEQFF
TRBJ2-2 - - TRBV2 TGTGCCAGCAGTGAACGCCCCGGCAGGGCGGGGACCGGGGAGCTGTTTTTT CASSERPGRAGTGELFF
TRBJ2-7 once - TRBV9 TGTGCCAGCAGCGTAACCCAGGGGGGCTACGAGCAGTACTTC CASSVTQGGYEQYF
TRBJ1-2 - - TRBV19 TGTGCCAGTAGTCACCAGGGAAGGGTGGGCTACACCTTC CASSHQGRVGYTF
TRBJ1-5 - - TRBV7-6 TGTGCCAGCAGCCCGATGGAGGGGTTGACCCAGCATTTT CASSPMEGLTQHF
TRBJ1-6 - - TRBV7-9 TGTGCCAGCGCTCGGCCGGGAAGGTCACCCCTCCACTTT CASARPGRSPLHF
TRBJ2-5 - - TRBV4-1 TGCGCCAGCAGCCAAGAAATTTTGGGGGCTGGGCAAGAGACCCAGTACTTC CASSQEILGAGQETQYF
TRBJ2-3 - TRBD2 TRBV5-8 TGTGCCAGCAGCAAATCTAGCGGGGGGTCCGGGGATACGCAGTATTTT CASSKSSGGSGDTQYF
TRBJ2-5 - - TRBV5-4 TGTGCCAGCAGCTTGGCGATGCCGGGATCTCAAGAGACCCAGTACTTC CASSLAMPGSQETQYF
TRBJ1-4 - - TRBV5-4 TGTGCCAGCAGCTTTAAAGGGGCGGGGCAGATCAATGAAAAACTGTTTTTT CASSFKGAGQINEKLFF
TRBJ1-3 - TRBD1 TRBV5-4 TGTGCCAGCAGCTGGGACAGTTCTGGAAACACCATATATTTT CASSWDSSGNTIYF
TRBJ1-2 once - TRBV5-1 TGCGCCAGCAGCTCTGAGGCGGGAAGGGGCCATGGCTACACCTTC CASSSEAGRGHGYTF
TRBJ2-5 - TRBD2 TRBV6-6 TGTGCCAGCACTCCTAGCGGGGGGCCACAAGAGACCCAGTACTTC CASTPSGGPQETQYF
TRBJ1-5 - TRBD1 TRBV12-5 TGTGCTAGTGGTCCCGGGACAGCTTTATCGGGCAATCAGCCCCAGCATTTT CASGPGTALSGNQPQHF
TRBJ1-5 - - TRBV19 TGTGCCAGTAGTATAGATCTATATCAGCCCCAGCATTTT CASSIDLYQPQHF
TRBJ2-1 - - TRBV7-2 TGTGCCAGCAGGACCGACAGGTACAATGAGCAGTTCTTC CASRTDRYNEQFF
TRBJ1-3 - TRBD1 TRBV7-3 TGTGCCAGCAGCACGAAGGGGGACAGGAGCTCTGGAAACACCATATATTTT CASSTKGDRSSGNTIYF
TRBJ1-3 - TRBD1 TRBV19 TGTGCCAGCAGACAGGGTCGATACGGAAACACCATATATTTT CASRQGRYGNTIYF
TRBJ2-7 - - TRBV9 TGTGCCAGCAGCGTAGCTCCCCTGGGGGGGGGCGTTTCGTACGAGCAGTACTTC CASSVAPLGGGVSYEQYF
TRBJ2-1 - - TRBV15 TGTGCCACCAGCAGAGATTTAGGGACAACCAATGAGCAGTTCTTC CATSRDLGTTNEQFF
TRBJ1-2 few TRBD1 TRBV6-2/TRBV6-3 TGTGCCAGCAGTACGTCAACAGGGGGCAGGAGTGGCTACACCTTC CASSTSTGGRSGYTF
TRBJ2-6 - TRBD1 TRBV5-4 TGTGCCAGCACTCCCCGGACAGGTGCTGGGGCCAACGTCCTGACTTTC CASTPRTGAGANVLTF
TRBJ1-2 - - TRBV6-5 TGTGCCAGCAGTCTTCAGACAGACACCTATGGCTACACCTTC CASSLQTDTYGYTF
TRBJ2-1 - TRBD2 TRBV5-6 TGTGCCAGCAGCTTTATAAGTAGTCGGGGGGGACCGAATGAGCAGTTCTTC CASSFISSRGGPNEQFF
TRBJ2-7 once TRBD2 TRBV5-1 TGCGCCAGCAGCTTGGGGCTAGCGGGGGGGGAGCACCCCGAGCAGTACTTC CASSLGLAGGEHPEQYF